This T cell receptor (beta chain) is from a study of technical replicates of blood from several donors. TCRdb's copy holds only in-frame clones and misses some; the assay was immunoSEQ multiplex PCR. The sample has approximately 100,000 clones; 95% are singletons. The CDR3 runs to 14 residues. Trimming stripped 5 bases from V and 0 bases from J, with 10 bases between. Germline V CDR1 and CDR2: SGHVS, FNYEAQ. The sequence was collected from a human donor in good health. Specimen: T cells isolated from PBMCs. The gene calls are TRBV7-6 and TRBJ1-1; D remains unclear. CDR3 nucleotides: TGTGCCAGCAGCACGACTGCCATGAACACTGAAGCTTTCTTT. The encoded protein is CASSTTAMNTEAFF.